The 19 T cell receptor beta chains in this list originate from one sample, sequenced in a study of identical twins. TCRdb re-derived calls from the 5' RACE reads in MiXCR, one entry per CDR3 protein. The sample carries approximately 300,000 distinct CDR3 sequences, 7.5% to 9.5% recorded once. These data were also reused for a study on yellow fever vaccine responses in identical twins.

Input material: CD8+ T cells sorted from blood. The receptors derive from a woman aged 18-29 years in good health.

This clonotype was observed a handful of times. The chain has TRBV6-1 and TRBJ1-1; TRBD1 aligns across 8 bases. Germline V gives CDR1 MNHNS, CDR2 SASEGT. The CDR3 extends over 13 amino acids. Trimming cost V 7 bases and J 1 base; bases outside gene matches: 2. The CDR3 is CASIGQGNTEAFF. CDR3 DNA: TGTGCCAGCATCGGACAGGGGAACACTGAAGCTTTCTTT.

This clonotype was detected many times. This chain links TRBV7-6 with TRBJ2-3; D not certain. The germline V and J ends were trimmed by 1 base and 1 base, with 6 bases remaining between them. This CDR3 is 14 amino acids long. The V gene's germline CDR1 is SGHVS and CDR2 FNYEAQ. CDR3 bases: TGTGCCAGCAGCTTAGAAAGGGGCACAGATACGCAGTATTTT. Protein: CASSLERGTDTQYF. The whole variable domain, remainder taken from reference TRBV7-6 and TRBJ2-3, is GAGVSQSPRYKVTKRGQDVALRCDPISGHVSLYWYRQALGQGPEFLTYFNYEAQQDKSGLPNDRFSAERPEGSISTLTIQRTEQRDSAMYRCASSLERGTDTQYFGPGTRLTVL.

Ten or more counts support this clonotype. The gene calls are TRBV6-2 or TRBV6-3 and TRBJ2-5; the D is unclear. The V end lost 0 bases, the J end lost 0 bases, and 11 bases lay between the germline ends. Germline values: CDR1 MNHEY, CDR2 SVGEGT. CDR3 length equals 16 residues. CDR3 DNA: TGTGCCAGCAGTTACTCGACGTACAGACACCAAGAGACCCAGTACTTC. It is translated as CASSYSTYRHQETQYF.

This clonotype was counted at least ten times. The chain employs TRBV28 and TRBJ2-3; D ambiguous. Deletions cut 3 bases from V and 6 bases from J, with 25 bases between. Germline V lookup: CDR1 MDHEN, CDR2 SYDVKM. CDR3 length: 18 amino acids. The CDR3 spells CASSFGPSALSSADTQYF. DNA for the CDR3: TGTGCCAGCAGTTTTGGACCCTCGGCATTGAGTTCAGCGGATACGCAGTATTTT.

The J gene is TRBJ1-4, the V gene TRBV14, with D perhaps matching TRBD1 (5 bases). V lost 3 bases, J lost 7 bases, and 6 bases lay in between. This CDR3 has 12 residues. Germline V lookup: CDR1 SGHDN, CDR2 FVKESK. CDR3: CASSQGGEKLFF. CDR3 DNA sequence: TGTGCCAGCAGCCAGGGGGGTGAAAAACTGTTTTTT.

The rearrangement links TRBV20-1 to TRBJ2-3; D possibly corresponds to TRBD2 (5 bases). The ends were cut back, 3 bases at V and 4 bases at J, with 14 bases in the middle. From germline, CDR1 is DFQATT and CDR2 SNEGSKA (reference sequence). The CDR3 has 14 residues. CDR3 nucleotide sequence: TGCAGTGCTAGCCCGGGGAGCTGGGCAGATACGCAGTATTTT. Protein: CSASPGSWADTQYF.

This clonotype appeared a few times. V is TRBV5-5 and J is TRBJ2-5; TRBD1 or TRBD2 may be the D gene (5 bases each). The CDR3 extends over 13 amino acids. Trimming stripped 3 bases from V and 5 bases from J, with 11 bases between. Germline CDR1 reads SGHKS; CDR2 reads YYEKEE (reference sequence). The CDR3 region has the DNA TGTGCCAGCAGCTCGAGGGGACGCGAGACCCAGTACTTC. Protein: CASSSRGRETQYF.

This clonotype was found a few times. The chain uses TRBV11-2 and TRBJ2-1; weak D call: TRBD2 (5 bases). Trimming left V 4 bases short and J 7 bases short, with 14 bases between. This CDR3 is built from 14 residues. CDR1 is SGHAT, CDR2 FQNNGV, per germline. CDR3 DNA sequence: TGTGCCAGCAGCTCCGGGAAAGGTGTTAATGAGCAGTTCTTC. This translates into CASSSGKGVNEQFF.

This clonotype was detected many times. The rearrangement uses TRBV28 and TRBJ2-7; maybe TRBD2 (6 bases). Between the trimmed V and J ends, which lost 8 bases and 3 bases, there was a span of 26 bases. The germline CDR1 and CDR2 sequences are MDHEN and SYDVKM. The CDR3 is 17 amino acids. CDR3 nucleotides: TGTGCCAGCCCCCCGGGAGTTTCTAGACCTTCGGACTACGAGCAGTACTTC. Protein product: CASPPGVSRPSDYEQYF.

In this sample, this clonotype turned up a few times. The genes are TRBV7-9 and TRBJ2-5; D remains unclear. CDR1 and CDR2 from the germline V gene are SEHNR and FQNEAQ (reference sequence). The CDR3 sequence is 13 residues long. V was clipped by 1 base and J by 4 bases, with 7 bases between them. CDR3 bases: TGTGCCAGCAGCTTAGACAGCCCAGAGACCCAGTACTTC. It is translated as CASSLDSPETQYF.

This sequence joins TRBV12-3 or TRBV12-4 and TRBJ1-4, with a possible D match to TRBD1 (6 bases). The CDR3 length is 14 residues. Trimming left V 4 bases short and J 7 bases short, with 13 bases between. CDR3 bases: TGTGCCAGCAGTTCCTACAAACAGGGTGAAAAACTGTTTTTT. It codes for CASSSYKQGEKLFF.

This clonotype was recorded many times. The chain carries TRBV29-1 and TRBJ2-2, with D possibly TRBD1 on 5 matching bases. This CDR3 has 11 amino acids. V lost 7 bases to trimming and J lost 7 bases, with 10 bases between them. Germline V gene data show CDR1 as SQVTM and CDR2 as ANQGSEA. The chain's CDR3 is CSGQGNGELFF. In nucleotides, the CDR3 is TGCAGCGGTCAGGGAAACGGGGAGCTGTTTTTT.

This clonotype was seen ten or more times. J is TRBJ2-7 and V is TRBV29-1; 9 bases align to TRBD2. The ends lost 1 base at V and 3 bases at J; junction bases unmatched: 4. Germline values: CDR1 SQVTM, CDR2 ANQGSEA. The CDR3 loop spans 14 amino acids. The CDR3 region is CSVEGLAEGYEQYF. CDR3 in DNA: TGCAGCGTTGAAGGACTAGCGGAGGGCTACGAGCAGTACTTC.

This clonotype was counted many times. This rearrangement joins TRBV3-1 to TRBJ1-4; D gene ambiguous. V dropped 2 bases and J dropped 7 bases, with 11 bases sitting between them. The germline gives CDR1 LGHDT, CDR2 YNNKEL (reference sequence). The CDR3 sequence is 14 residues long. CDR3 protein: CASSQLQDGEKLFF. In DNA, the CDR3 is TGTGCCAGCAGCCAATTGCAGGACGGTGAAAAACTGTTTTTT.

This clonotype has a handful of counts. The chain joins TRBV10-3 to TRBJ2-3; D gene uncertain. Trimming shortened V by 6 bases and J by 9 bases, and 10 bases separated the two germline ends. This CDR3 comprises 11 residues. CDR1 and CDR2 from the germline V gene are ENHRY and SYGVKD. CDR3 nucleotide sequence: TGTGCCATCAGGAATATGGGAACGCAGTATTTT. This encodes CAIRNMGTQYF.

This clonotype has a count of ten or more. The chain uses TRBV29-1 and TRBJ2-1, with D uncertain. Per germline, CDR1 SQVTM and CDR2 ANQGSEA. The CDR3 is 11 amino acids. V shed 4 bases and J shed 9 bases, with 10 bases lying between them. The CDR3 protein is CSVGDSAEQFF. For the CDR3, the DNA is TGCAGCGTTGGTGACTCTGCTGAGCAGTTCTTC.

This clonotype has more than one count but fewer than ten. The chain couples TRBV5-5 to TRBJ2-7; no firm D call. Per the germline V gene, CDR1 is SGHKS and CDR2 is YYEKEE (reference sequence). Trimming left V 1 base short and J 4 bases short, with 9 bases between. CDR3 length: 13 residues. DNA of the CDR3: TGTGCCAGCAGCTTGATCGACCCGTACGAGCAGTACTTC. Encoded protein: CASSLIDPYEQYF.

The chain links TRBV4-3 to TRBJ2-7; D uncertain. Germline lookup yields CDR1 LGHNA and CDR2 YSLEER. The CDR3 extends over 16 amino acids. The ends were cut back, 0 bases at V and 7 bases at J, with 19 bases in the middle. In DNA form, the CDR3 reads TGCGCCAGCAGCCAAGATTGGACCGAACCCCCATTTGAGCAGTACTTC. Protein: CASSQDWTEPPFEQYF.

This clonotype was observed many times. The chain carries TRBV7-9 and TRBJ2-7, with TRBD1 as a possible D gene (5 bases). The CDR3 spans 12 residues. Germline V lookup: CDR1 SEHNR, CDR2 FQNEAQ (reference sequence). Between the trimmed V and J ends, which lost 6 bases and 3 bases, there was a span of 9 bases. The CDR3 bases are TGTGCCAGCAGGACAGACAGCTACGAGCAGTACTTC. Amino acid sequence: CASRTDSYEQYF.